This TCR beta chain stems from a study of cytomegalovirus exposure and HLA in healthy donors. Study results and limitations: Trimming of TCR beta V- and J-genes showed a link, identified in a later analysis, to a missense DCLRE1C variant.

The CDR3 has 15 amino acids. V lost 5 bases and J lost 0, with 13 bases in between. Germline V CDR1 and CDR2: SGHNT, YENEEA. A word on this clone: What it recognizes is unknown.

PCR used 60 Vbeta primers and 13 Jbeta primers. Libraries were prepared by immunoSEQ multiplex PCR; TCRdb keeps only in-frame clonotypes and omits some of them. The sample includes approximately 200,000 clones, about four fifths of them seen just once. V gene TRBV11-3 combines with J gene TRBJ1-1; D gene uncertain. The sequence came from a boy under 18 in good health and CMV-seronegative. Source material: PBMCs. The CDR3 region is CASSQEEQMNTEAFF. DNA for the CDR3: TGTGCCAGCAGCCAAGAGGAACAAATGAACACTGAAGCTTTCTTT.